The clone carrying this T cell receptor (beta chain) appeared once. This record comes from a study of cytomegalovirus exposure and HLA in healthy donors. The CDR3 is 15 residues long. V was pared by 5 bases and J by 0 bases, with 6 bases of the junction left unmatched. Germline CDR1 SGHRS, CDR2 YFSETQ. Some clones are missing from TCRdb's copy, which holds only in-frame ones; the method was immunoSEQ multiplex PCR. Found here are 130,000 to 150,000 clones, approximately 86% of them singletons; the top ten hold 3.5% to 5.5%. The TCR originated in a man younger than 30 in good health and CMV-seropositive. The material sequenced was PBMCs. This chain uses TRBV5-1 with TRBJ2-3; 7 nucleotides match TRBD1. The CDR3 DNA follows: TGCGCCAGCAGTCGGGGACAGACAAGCACAGATACGCAGTATTTT. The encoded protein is CASSRGQTSTDTQYF.